Each of the 24 T cell receptor beta chains below was sequenced from the same sample in a study of blood T cell repertoires in COVID-19. Measured with immunoSEQ multiplex PCR; TCRdb has only the in-frame clones, and not every one. Of 140,000 to 150,000 clones in the sample, 75% to 90% were seen once. Material: peripheral blood. These receptors were collected from a man between 70 and 80 years old who had recovered from COVID-19.

The rearrangement joins TRBV7-8 to TRBJ2-1; 8 nucleotides agree with TRBD2. The germline V gene has CDR1 SGHVS and CDR2 FQNEAQ. This CDR3 comprises 15 residues. Unmatched junction bases numbered 8, after V lost 7 bases and J lost 3 bases. The CDR3 region has the DNA TGTGCCAGCACCCCGGGGGGGACCAACTACAATGAGCAGTTCTTC. It translates to CASTPGGTNYNEQFF. The variable domain in full, completed from reference TRBV7-8 and TRBJ2-1, reads GAGVSQSPRYKVAKRGQDVALRCDPISGHVSLFWYQQALGQGPEFLTYFQNEAQLDKSGLPSDRFFAERPEGSVSTLKIQRTQQEDSAVYLCASTPGGTNYNEQFFGPGTRLTVL.

The chain links TRBV11-2 to TRBJ1-2; D remains ambiguous. Looked up from germline, CDR1 is SGHAT and CDR2 is FQNNGV. The CDR3 has 14 amino acids. Trimming cost V 11 bases and J 3 bases, with 19 bases left between them. CDR3 region: CASKASQDYYGYTF. CDR3 sequence (DNA): TGTGCCTCAAAGGCGAGCCAGGATTACTATGGCTACACCTTC.

The rearrangement uses TRBV11-3 and TRBJ2-7, with D perhaps TRBD2 (6 bases). The CDR3 is made up of 13 amino acids. Germline CDR1 is SGHNT and CDR2 is YENEEA. V was trimmed by 5 bases and J by 2 bases, leaving 10 bases between them. The CDR3 bases are TGTGCCAGCAGCCTCGGGGAGGCCTACGAGCAGTACTTC. Encoded protein: CASSLGEAYEQYF.

The V and J genes are TRBV5-6 and TRBJ2-5; TRBD2 matches 12 bases. Germline CDR1 is SGHDT and CDR2 is YYEEEE. There are 15 residues in the CDR3. V lost 2 bases to trimming and J lost 3 bases; unmatched junction nucleotides: 2. The CDR3 reads CASSFSSGREETQYF. The CDR3 region has the DNA TGTGCCAGCAGCTTCTCTAGCGGGAGGGAAGAGACCCAGTACTTC. Together with reference TRBV5-6 and TRBJ2-5, the CDR3 gives the full variable domain: DAGVTQSPTHLIKTRGQQVTLRCSPKSGHDTVSWYQQALGQGPQFIFQYYEEEERQRGNFPDRFSGHQFPNYSSELNVNALLLGDSALYLCASSFSSGREETQYFGPGTRLLVL.

V is TRBV30 and J is TRBJ2-7; 9 bases align to TRBD1. CDR3 size: 16 residues. V lost 7 bases, J lost 3 bases, and 16 bases stayed unmatched. The germline V gene encodes CDR1 GTSNPN and CDR2 SVGIG (reference sequence). CDR3 DNA: TGTGCCTTTTCTAAATCCTCTGGGACAGGGAACTACGAGCAGTACTTC. Protein sequence: CAFSKSSGTGNYEQYF.

V gene TRBV5-1 combines with J gene TRBJ2-7; no firm D call. The CDR3 sequence is 13 residues long. The germline gives CDR1 SGHRS, CDR2 YFSETQ. The ends were cut back, 0 bases at V and 2 bases at J, with 6 bases in the middle. The CDR3 spells CASSLVSPYEQYF. The DNA for the CDR3 is TGCGCCAGCAGCTTGGTCTCCCCCTACGAGCAGTACTTC. The entire variable domain, with the rest obtained from reference TRBV5-1 and TRBJ2-7, is as follows: KAGVTQTPRYLIKTRGQQVTLSCSPISGHRSVSWYQQTPGQGLQFLFEYFSETQRNKGNFPGRFSGRQFSNSRSEMNVSTLELGDSALYLCASSLVSPYEQYFGPGTRLTVT.

The chain uses TRBV5-4 and TRBJ1-2, with 9 bases fitting TRBD1. CDR3 length equals 14 residues. CDR1 and CDR2 from the germline V gene are SGHNT and YYREEE (reference sequence). V lost 4 bases, J lost 2 bases, and 3 bases stayed unmatched. The CDR3 DNA reads TGTGCCAGCAGCGAGGACAGGGGCAACTATGGCTACACCTTC. Residues: CASSEDRGNYGYTF.

The chain recombines TRBV6-5 with TRBJ1-2, with 8 bases aligning to TRBD1. Unmatched junction bases numbered 7, after V lost 6 bases and J lost 7 bases. The CDR3 runs to 13 residues. The germline V gene encodes CDR1 MNHEY and CDR2 SVGAGI. DNA for the CDR3: TGTGCCAGCAGCCGAGACAGGGGTAGTGGCTACACCTTC. Amino acid sequence: CASSRDRGSGYTF.

The chain links TRBV2 to TRBJ2-3, with TRBD2 as a possible D gene (7 bases). Trimming cost V 8 bases and J 0 bases, with 12 bases left between them. The CDR3 sequence is 14 residues long. Germline-derived CDR1 and CDR2 are SNHLY and FYNNEI. CDR3 sequence: CASGRGLSTDTQYF. CDR3 in DNA: TGTGCCAGCGGGCGGGGGCTTAGCACAGATACGCAGTATTTT.

The V gene is TRBV10-3, the J gene TRBJ1-5; 8 nucleotides line up with TRBD1. Germline CDR1 and CDR2: ENHRY and SYGVKD. V lost 6 bases and J lost 10; bases outside the gene matches: 17. This CDR3 comprises 16 residues. CDR3 bases: TGTGCCATCAGCGCTAAGGACAGGGACGAGGGAGTACCCCAGCATTTT. It codes for CAISAKDRDEGVPQHF.

This clone has just a few counts. V usage is TRBV3-1 (or the pseudogene TRBV3-2) and J usage is TRBJ1-2; 8 nucleotides line up with TRBD1. Germline lookup yields CDR1 LGHDT and CDR2 YNNKEL (reference sequence). Trimming took 0 bases from V and 6 from J; bases not matched to a gene: 6. The CDR3 contains 15 residues. CDR3 sequence: CASSQDMTGVHGYTF. CDR3 coding DNA: TGTGCCAGCAGCCAAGATATGACAGGGGTGCATGGCTACACCTTC.

The chain combines TRBV5-5 with TRBJ2-1; TRBD2 is a possible D gene (6 bases). This CDR3 has 13 residues. Deletions cut 2 bases from V and 6 bases from J, with 9 bases between. Germline CDR1 reads SGHKS; CDR2 reads YYEKEE (reference sequence). The DNA for the CDR3 is TGTGCCAGCAGCTTTGGACTAATCAATGAGCAGTTCTTC. Amino acid sequence: CASSFGLINEQFF. The whole variable domain, filled in from reference TRBV5-5 and TRBJ2-1, reads DAGVTQSPTHLIKTRGQQVTLRCSPISGHKSVSWYQQVLGQGPQFIFQYYEKEERGRGNFPDRFSARQFPNYSSELNVNALLLGDSALYLCASSFGLINEQFFGPGTRLTVL.

This sequence joins TRBV7-9 and TRBJ2-7; 9 bases are a match to TRBD1. The CDR3 totals 17 residues. V trimming: 2 bases; J trimming: 3 bases; junction bases outside the gene matches: 11. Looked up from germline, CDR1 is SEHNR and CDR2 is FQNEAQ (reference sequence). The DNA for the CDR3 is TGTGCCAGCAGCTTACTTCCCCCCCGGGACAGGGTCTACGAGCAGTACTTC. Protein sequence: CASSLLPPRDRVYEQYF.

J is TRBJ1-1 and V is TRBV29-1, with D uncertain. The germline gives CDR1 SQVTM, CDR2 ANQGSEA. The CDR3 totals 13 residues. V lost 6 bases, J lost 0 bases, and 11 bases lay in between. DNA of the CDR3: TGCAGCGTCCCCAGGTTTATGAACACTGAAGCTTTCTTT. It yields the protein CSVPRFMNTEAFF. Using reference TRBV29-1 and TRBJ1-1 for the parts outside the CDR3, the full variable domain is SAVISQKPSRDICQRGTSLTIQCQVDSQVTMMFWYRQQPGQSLTLIATANQGSEATYESGFVIDKFPISRPNLTFSTLTVSNMSPEDSSIYLCSVPRFMNTEAFFGQGTRLTVV.

The V and J genes are TRBV5-1 and TRBJ1-6; D perhaps matches TRBD1 (6 bases). The V gene's germline CDR1 is SGHRS and CDR2 YFSETQ. Trimming cost V 4 bases and J 8 bases, with 16 bases left between them. The CDR3 is made up of 15 amino acids. The CDR3 region has the DNA TGCGCCAGCAGCCAAATGGGGGCCGGGGATTCACCCCTCCACTTT. Its protein is CASSQMGAGDSPLHF.

V is TRBV6-5 and J is TRBJ1-1; TRBD1 aligns across 9 bases. The CDR3 totals 14 residues. Germline V gives CDR1 MNHEY, CDR2 SVGAGI. J lost 11 bases, V lost 6 bases, and 13 bases had no gene match. The CDR3 is CASRFDRGTGMAFF. The CDR3 region has the DNA TGTGCCAGCAGGTTCGACAGGGGGACCGGGATGGCTTTCTTT.

V is TRBV6-6 and J is TRBJ2-1; 14 nucleotides agree with TRBD2. Trimming at V came to 6 bases and at J to 7 bases, leaving 8 bases not matched to a gene. Germline V gene data show CDR1 as MNHNY and CDR2 as SVGAGI (reference sequence). The CDR3 runs to 16 residues. The CDR3 nucleotides are TGTGCCAGCAGACCACCGGGACTAGCGGGAGAGAATGAGCAGTTCTTC. Translated, it gives CASRPPGLAGENEQFF.

J is TRBJ2-5 and V is TRBV11-2, with 13 bases that match TRBD2. V lost 0 bases and J lost 3; bases outside the gene matches: 4. This CDR3 is 17 amino acids long. CDR1 and CDR2 (germline): SGHAT, FQNNGV. The CDR3 sequence: CASSLDLGLAGEETQYF. The CDR3 nucleotides read TGTGCCAGCAGCTTAGATCTCGGACTAGCGGGAGAAGAGACCCAGTACTTC.

This sequence joins TRBV6-6 and TRBJ1-5; 8 nucleotides agree with TRBD1. Germline V gene sequence: CDR1 MNHNY, CDR2 SVGAGI (reference sequence). The CDR3 consists of 14 residues. Trimming cost V 3 bases and J 6 bases; bases outside gene matches: 4. Here the CDR3 DNA reads TGTGCCAGCAGTTATCAGGGGGCCCCTCAGCCCCAGCATTTT. This gives the protein CASSYQGAPQPQHF.

The chain recombines TRBV7-8 with TRBJ1-5; D call uncertain. The CDR3 totals 12 residues. The ends were cut back, 5 bases at V and 7 bases at J, with 9 bases in the middle. Germline V lookup: CDR1 SGHVS, CDR2 FQNEAQ. The CDR3 loop is CASSGRGQPQHF. CDR3 bases: TGTGCCAGCAGCGGTCGTGGCCAGCCCCAGCATTTT.

The chain is built from TRBV2 and TRBJ2-7; TRBD2 matches at 7 bases. The CDR3 has 14 residues. The ends lost 8 bases at V and 3 bases at J; junction bases unmatched: 10. The germline V gene encodes CDR1 SNHLY and CDR2 FYNNEI. The CDR3 region is CASLGLHSLYEQYF. The CDR3 coding sequence is TGTGCCAGCCTGGGACTACACAGCCTCTACGAGCAGTACTTC.

The chain couples TRBV7-6 to TRBJ2-5; a weak D match, TRBD2 (6 bases). The CDR3 extends over 13 amino acids. Looked up from germline, CDR1 is SGHVS and CDR2 is FNYEAQ. The V end lost 1 base, the J end lost 5 bases, and 8 bases lay between the germline ends. CDR3 amino acids: CASSLDGGETQYF. The CDR3 DNA sequence: TGTGCCAGCAGCTTAGATGGGGGGGAGACCCAGTACTTC.

V is TRBV5-1 and J is TRBJ1-1, with D perhaps TRBD1 (6 bases). Germline V gene data show CDR1 as SGHRS and CDR2 as YFSETQ. This CDR3 is built from 13 residues. V was pared by 6 bases and J by 4 bases, with 13 bases between. The CDR3 loop reads CASKTGTSTEAFF. For the CDR3, the DNA is TGCGCCAGCAAAACAGGGACGAGCACTGAAGCTTTCTTT.

The CDR3 bases are TGTGCCACCAGCACGGGGGTGGGTTCTAGCACAGATACGCAGTATTTT. It is translated as CATSTGVGSSTDTQYF. J is TRBJ2-3 and V is TRBV15; possible D gene TRBD2, 6 bases. Germline V CDR1 and CDR2: LNHNV, YYDKDF (reference sequence). Trimming removed 4 bases from V and 0 bases from J, with 14 bases in between. This CDR3 spans 16 amino acids.